A selection of T cell receptor beta chains follows, all from one sample in a study of blood T cell repertoires in COVID-19. Only in-frame clones appear in the TCRdb table, and some are missing; sequencing was by immunoSEQ multiplex PCR. Among 68,000 or so clones, roughly three quarters were seen once, and the ten largest hold approximately 10%. The sample comprised peripheral blood. The source is a woman aged 45 to 65 with acute or convalescent COVID-19. Both conserved end residues are part of each CDR3. The D gene is left open where the match is weak. The listing skips clone size in some rows; elsewhere it reads once, few, many or a size class.

J gene	clone size	V gene	D gene	CDR3 length	CDR3 protein	CDR3 DNA
TRBJ1-1	-	TRBV13	-	18	CASSLNPFGAGYNTEAFF	TGTGCCAGCAGCTTAAACCCTTTTGGGGCAGGGTATAACACTGAAGCTTTCTTT
TRBJ1-6	-	TRBV2	TRBD1	14	CASSVRDRVSPLHF	TGTGCCAGCAGTGTACGGGACAGGGTTTCGCCCCTCCACTTT
TRBJ2-6	-	TRBV18	-	14	CASLSGSGANVLTF	TGTGCCAGCCTCTCGGGCTCTGGGGCCAACGTCCTGACTTTC
TRBJ2-2	-	TRBV7-2	TRBD2	16	CASSQASGMGTGELFF	TGTGCCAGCAGCCAAGCGAGCGGGATGGGCACCGGGGAGCTGTTTTTT
TRBJ2-5	once	TRBV18	TRBD2	15	CASSPLAGLQETQYF	TGTGCCAGCTCACCGCTAGCGGGACTACAAGAGACCCAGTACTTC
TRBJ2-7	once	TRBV28	TRBD2	16	CASSVGTSGRGYEQYF	TGTGCCAGCAGCGTAGGGACTAGCGGGAGAGGTTACGAGCAGTACTTC
TRBJ2-2	-	TRBV7-9	TRBD2	15	CASSLLAANTGELFF	TGTGCCAGCAGCTTACTAGCGGCGAACACCGGGGAGCTGTTTTTT
TRBJ2-4	-	TRBV7-6	TRBD1	13	CASSPGQGDIQYF	TGTGCCAGCAGCCCGGGACAGGGGGACATTCAGTACTTC
TRBJ2-1	-	TRBV7-3	-	17	CASSLIGGASSYNEQFF	TGTGCCAGCAGCTTAATCGGCGGGGCCAGCTCCTACAATGAGCAGTTCTTC
TRBJ1-4	few	TRBV28	-	15	CASSPRGGKNEKLFF	TGTGCCAGCAGTCCCCGAGGAGGTAAAAATGAAAAACTGTTTTTT
TRBJ1-4	-	TRBV7-8	TRBD1	14	CASSEQGWGEKLFF	TGTGCCAGCAGCGAACAGGGGTGGGGTGAAAAACTGTTTTTT
TRBJ2-1	few	TRBV2	TRBD2	16	CASSVGLAGGNNEQFF	TGTGCCAGCAGTGTCGGACTAGCGGGAGGGAACAATGAGCAGTTCTTC
TRBJ2-1	-	TRBV4-2	TRBD2	16	CASSQVQTSPYNEQFF	TGTGCCAGCAGCCAAGTCCAGACTAGCCCCTACAATGAGCAGTTCTTC
TRBJ1-1	-	TRBV3-1/TRBV3-2	-	14	CASSPEGGGTEAFF	TGTGCCAGCAGCCCGGAGGGTGGGGGCACTGAAGCTTTCTTT
TRBJ1-5	-	TRBV3-1/TRBV3-2	-	17	CASSLRQGWGKNQPQHF	TGTGCCAGCAGCCTCCGCCAGGGATGGGGAAAAAATCAGCCCCAGCATTTT
TRBJ1-5	few	TRBV6-2/TRBV6-3	-	18	CASSHSGTSFYSNQPQHF	TGTGCCAGCAGCCACTCAGGGACATCGTTTTATAGCAATCAGCCCCAGCATTTT
TRBJ1-6	-	TRBV5-1	-	15	CASSLEAGINSPLHF	TGCGCCAGCAGCTTGGAGGCAGGTATTAATTCACCCCTCCACTTT
TRBJ2-7	-	TRBV18	-	12	CASSPILYEQYF	TGTGCCAGCTCACCAATACTCTACGAGCAGTACTTC
TRBJ2-5	-	TRBV7-2	-	13	CASSLRFSETQYF	TGTGCCAGCAGCTTACGTTTCTCGGAGACCCAGTACTTC
TRBJ2-2	-	TRBV5-1	-	16	CASINGQSLNTGELFF	TGCGCCAGCATTAACGGACAGTCCCTAAACACCGGGGAGCTGTTTTTT
TRBJ2-1	-	TRBV5-1	TRBD2	20	CASSWTISGGSRSSYNEQFF	TGCGCCAGCAGCTGGACCATCAGCGGGGGAAGCCGAAGCTCCTACAATGAGCAGTTCTTC
TRBJ1-1	few	TRBV19	-	14	CASSGLQGKAEAFF	TGTGCCAGTAGTGGCCTACAGGGAAAGGCTGAAGCTTTCTTT